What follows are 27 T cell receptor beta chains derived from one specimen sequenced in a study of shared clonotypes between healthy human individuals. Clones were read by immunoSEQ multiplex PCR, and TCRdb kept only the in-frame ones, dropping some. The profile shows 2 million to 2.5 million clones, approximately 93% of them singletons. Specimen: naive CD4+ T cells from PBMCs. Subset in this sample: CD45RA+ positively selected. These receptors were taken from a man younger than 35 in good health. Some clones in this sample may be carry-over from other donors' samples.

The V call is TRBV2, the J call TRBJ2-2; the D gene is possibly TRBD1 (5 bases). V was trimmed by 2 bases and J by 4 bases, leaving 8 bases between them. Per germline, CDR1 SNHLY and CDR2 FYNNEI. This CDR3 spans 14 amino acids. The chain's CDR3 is CASSEQGVTGELFF. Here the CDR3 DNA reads TGTGCCAGCAGTGAACAGGGCGTCACCGGGGAGCTGTTTTTT.

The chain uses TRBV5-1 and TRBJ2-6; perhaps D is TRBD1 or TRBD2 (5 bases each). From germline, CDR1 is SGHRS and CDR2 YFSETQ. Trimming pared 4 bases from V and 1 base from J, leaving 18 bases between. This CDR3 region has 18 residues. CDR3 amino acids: CASSAGYGTISGANVLTF. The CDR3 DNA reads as TGCGCCAGCAGCGCCGGTTACGGGACGATTTCTGGGGCCAACGTCCTGACTTTC.

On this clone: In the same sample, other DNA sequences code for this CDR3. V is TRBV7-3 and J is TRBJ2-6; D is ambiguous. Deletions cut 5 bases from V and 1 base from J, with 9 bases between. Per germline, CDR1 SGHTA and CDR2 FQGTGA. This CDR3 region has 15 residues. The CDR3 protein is CASSPRTSGANVLTF. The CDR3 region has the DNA TGTGCCAGCAGCCCGAGGACGTCTGGGGCCAACGTCCTGACTTTC.

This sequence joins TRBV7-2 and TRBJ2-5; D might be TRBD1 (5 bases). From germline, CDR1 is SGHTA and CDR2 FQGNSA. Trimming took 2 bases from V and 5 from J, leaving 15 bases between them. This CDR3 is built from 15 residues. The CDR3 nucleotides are TGTGCCAGCAGCTTATTTAGGGGTTTTGTGGAGACCCAGTACTTC. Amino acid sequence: CASSLFRGFVETQYF.

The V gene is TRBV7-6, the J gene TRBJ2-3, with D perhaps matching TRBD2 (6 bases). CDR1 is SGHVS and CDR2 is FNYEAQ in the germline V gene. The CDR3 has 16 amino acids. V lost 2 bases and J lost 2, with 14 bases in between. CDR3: CASSLLAELSTDTQYF. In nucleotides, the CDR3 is TGTGCCAGCAGCTTATTAGCGGAGCTTTCCACAGATACGCAGTATTTT.

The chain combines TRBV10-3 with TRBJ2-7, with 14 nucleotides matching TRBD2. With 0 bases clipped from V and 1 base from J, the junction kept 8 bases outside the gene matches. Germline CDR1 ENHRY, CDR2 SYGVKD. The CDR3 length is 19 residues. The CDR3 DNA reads TGTGCCATCAGTGAGTCGGGACTAGCGGGAGCAGCTCCATCCTACGAGCAGTACTTC. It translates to CAISESGLAGAAPSYEQYF.

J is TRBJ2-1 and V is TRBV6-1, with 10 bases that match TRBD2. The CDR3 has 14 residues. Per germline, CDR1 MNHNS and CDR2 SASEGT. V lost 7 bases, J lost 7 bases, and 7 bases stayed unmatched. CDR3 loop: CASTLAGVGNEQFF. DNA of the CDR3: TGTGCCAGCACTCTAGCGGGAGTTGGAAATGAGCAGTTCTTC.

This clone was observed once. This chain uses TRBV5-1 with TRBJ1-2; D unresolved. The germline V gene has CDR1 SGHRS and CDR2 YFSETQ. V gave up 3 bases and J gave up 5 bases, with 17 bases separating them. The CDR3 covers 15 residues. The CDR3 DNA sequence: TGCGCCAGCAGCTCCGGCGCGGGCAGTGAGTATGGCTACACCTTC. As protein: CASSSGAGSEYGYTF.

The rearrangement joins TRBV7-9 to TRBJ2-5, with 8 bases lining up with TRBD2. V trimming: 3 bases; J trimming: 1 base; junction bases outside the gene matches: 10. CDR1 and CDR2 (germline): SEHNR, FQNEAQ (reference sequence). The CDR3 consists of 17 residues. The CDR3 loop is CASSFPSGRSLQETQYF. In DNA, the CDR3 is TGTGCCAGCAGCTTCCCCAGCGGGAGAAGTCTCCAAGAGACCCAGTACTTC.

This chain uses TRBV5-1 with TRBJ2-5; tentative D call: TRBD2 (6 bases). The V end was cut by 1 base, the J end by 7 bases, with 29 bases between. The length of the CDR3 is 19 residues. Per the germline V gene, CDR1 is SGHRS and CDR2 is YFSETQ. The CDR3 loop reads CASSLSPPAGTSMGATQYF. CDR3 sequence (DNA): TGCGCCAGCAGCTTGTCCCCCCCCGCGGGAACCTCTATGGGTGCGACCCAGTACTTC.

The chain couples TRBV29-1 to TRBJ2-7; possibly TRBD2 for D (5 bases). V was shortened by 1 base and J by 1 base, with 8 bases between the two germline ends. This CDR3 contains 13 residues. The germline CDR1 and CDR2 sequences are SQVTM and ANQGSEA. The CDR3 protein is CSVEVTSSYEQYF. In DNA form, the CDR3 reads TGCAGCGTTGAAGTAACTAGTTCCTACGAGCAGTACTTC.

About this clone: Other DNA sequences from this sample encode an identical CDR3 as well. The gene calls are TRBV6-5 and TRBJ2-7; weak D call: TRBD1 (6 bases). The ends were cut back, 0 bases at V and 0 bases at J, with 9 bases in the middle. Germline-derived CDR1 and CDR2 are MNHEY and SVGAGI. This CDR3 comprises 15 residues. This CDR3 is CASSYSRGSSYEQYF. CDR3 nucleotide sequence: TGTGCCAGCAGTTACTCGAGGGGGAGCTCCTACGAGCAGTACTTC.

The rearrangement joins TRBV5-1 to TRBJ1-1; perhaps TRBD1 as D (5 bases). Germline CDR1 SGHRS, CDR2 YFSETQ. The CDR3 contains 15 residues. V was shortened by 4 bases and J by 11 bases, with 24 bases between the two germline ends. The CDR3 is CASSMAPGDSARAFF. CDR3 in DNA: TGCGCCAGCAGCATGGCCCCGGGAGACAGCGCTCGGGCTTTCTTT.

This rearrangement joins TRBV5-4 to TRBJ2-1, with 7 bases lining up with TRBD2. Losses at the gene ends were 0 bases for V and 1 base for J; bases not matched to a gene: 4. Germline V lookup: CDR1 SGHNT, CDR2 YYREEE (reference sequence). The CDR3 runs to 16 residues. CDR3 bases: TGTGCCAGCAGCTTGGTCGCTAGCGGATCCTACAATGAGCAGTTCTTC. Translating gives CASSLVASGSYNEQFF.

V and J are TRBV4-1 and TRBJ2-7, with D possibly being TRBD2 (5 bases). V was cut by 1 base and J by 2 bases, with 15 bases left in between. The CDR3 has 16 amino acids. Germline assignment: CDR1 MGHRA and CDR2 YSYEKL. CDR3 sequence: CASSQGVQRGPYEQYF. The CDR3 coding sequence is TGCGCCAGCAGCCAAGGCGTACAGCGCGGGCCCTACGAGCAGTACTTC.

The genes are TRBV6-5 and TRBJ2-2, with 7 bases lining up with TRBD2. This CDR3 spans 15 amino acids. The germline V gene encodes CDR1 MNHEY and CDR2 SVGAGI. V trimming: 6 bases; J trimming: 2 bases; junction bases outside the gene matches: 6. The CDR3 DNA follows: TGTGCCAGCAGCTCCGCTAGCGGTAACACCGGGGAGCTGTTTTTT. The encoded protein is CASSSASGNTGELFF.

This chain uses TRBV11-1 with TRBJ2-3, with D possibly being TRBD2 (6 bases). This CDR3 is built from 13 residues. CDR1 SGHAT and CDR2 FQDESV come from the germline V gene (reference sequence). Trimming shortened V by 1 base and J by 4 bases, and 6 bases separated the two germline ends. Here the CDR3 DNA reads TGTGCCAGCAGCTTAGGGAGGGCAGATACGCAGTATTTT. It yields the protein CASSLGRADTQYF.

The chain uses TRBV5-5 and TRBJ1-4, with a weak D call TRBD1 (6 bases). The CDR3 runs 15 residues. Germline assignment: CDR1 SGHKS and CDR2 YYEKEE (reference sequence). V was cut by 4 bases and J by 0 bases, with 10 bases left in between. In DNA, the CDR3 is TGTGCCAGCAGCCCTAGGGGGGCAACTAATGAAAAACTGTTTTTT. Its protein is CASSPRGATNEKLFF.

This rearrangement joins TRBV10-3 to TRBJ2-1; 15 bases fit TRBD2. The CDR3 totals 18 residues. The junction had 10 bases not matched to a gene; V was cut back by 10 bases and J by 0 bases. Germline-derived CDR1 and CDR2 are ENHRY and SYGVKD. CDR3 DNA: TGTGCCACCGCCTCCGGGACTAGCGGGAGGAGCTCCTACAATGAGCAGTTCTTC. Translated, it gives CATASGTSGRSSYNEQFF.

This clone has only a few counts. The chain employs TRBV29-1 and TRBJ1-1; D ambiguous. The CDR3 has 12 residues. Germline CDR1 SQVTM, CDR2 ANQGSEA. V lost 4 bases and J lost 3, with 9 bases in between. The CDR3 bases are TGCAGCGTTGGGATCCGGGACACTGAAGCTTTCTTT. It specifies CSVGIRDTEAFF.

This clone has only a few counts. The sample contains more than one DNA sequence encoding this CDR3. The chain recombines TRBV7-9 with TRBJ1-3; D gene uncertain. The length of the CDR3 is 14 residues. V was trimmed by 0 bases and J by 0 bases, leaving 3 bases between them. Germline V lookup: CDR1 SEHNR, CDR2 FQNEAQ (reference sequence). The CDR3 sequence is CASSLADSGNTIYF. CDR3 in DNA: TGTGCCAGCAGCTTAGCAGACTCTGGAAACACCATATATTTT.

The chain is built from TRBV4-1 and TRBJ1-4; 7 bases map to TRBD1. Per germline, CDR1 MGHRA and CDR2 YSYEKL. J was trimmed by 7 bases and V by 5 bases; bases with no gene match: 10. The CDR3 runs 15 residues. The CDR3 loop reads CASSRTGLGREKLFF. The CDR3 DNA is TGCGCCAGCAGCAGGACAGGACTTGGTCGTGAAAAACTGTTTTTT.

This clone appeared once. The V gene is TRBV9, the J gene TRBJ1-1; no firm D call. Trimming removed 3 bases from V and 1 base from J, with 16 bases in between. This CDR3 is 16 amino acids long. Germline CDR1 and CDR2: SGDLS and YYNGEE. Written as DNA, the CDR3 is TGTGCCAGCAGCGCCCGGGCCGGCCTATCGAACACTGAAGCTTTCTTT. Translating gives CASSARAGLSNTEAFF.

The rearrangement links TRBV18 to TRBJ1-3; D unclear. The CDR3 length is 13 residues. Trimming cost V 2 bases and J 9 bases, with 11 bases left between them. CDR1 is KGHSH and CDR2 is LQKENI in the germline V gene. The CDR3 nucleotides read TGTGCCAGCTCACCAAGCTCTACCGGCACCATATATTTT. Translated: CASSPSSTGTIYF.

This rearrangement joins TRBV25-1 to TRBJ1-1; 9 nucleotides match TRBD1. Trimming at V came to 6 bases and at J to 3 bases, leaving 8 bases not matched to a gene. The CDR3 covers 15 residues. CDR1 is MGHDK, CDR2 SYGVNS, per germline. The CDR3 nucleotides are TGTGCCAGCAGGGGGACAGGGCGGAAGGACACTGAAGCTTTCTTT. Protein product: CASRGTGRKDTEAFF. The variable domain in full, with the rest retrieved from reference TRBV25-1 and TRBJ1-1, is EADIYQTPRYLVIGTGKKITLECSQTMGHDKMYWYQQDPGMELHLIHYSYGVNSTEKGDLSSESTVSRIRTEHFPLTLESARPSHTSQYLCASRGTGRKDTEAFFGQGTRLTVV.

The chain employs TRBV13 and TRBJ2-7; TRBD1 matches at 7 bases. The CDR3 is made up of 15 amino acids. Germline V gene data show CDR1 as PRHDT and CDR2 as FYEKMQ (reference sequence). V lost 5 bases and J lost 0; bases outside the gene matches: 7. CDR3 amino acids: CASSTGTESSYEQYF. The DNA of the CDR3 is TGTGCCAGCAGCACCGGGACAGAGAGCTCCTACGAGCAGTACTTC.

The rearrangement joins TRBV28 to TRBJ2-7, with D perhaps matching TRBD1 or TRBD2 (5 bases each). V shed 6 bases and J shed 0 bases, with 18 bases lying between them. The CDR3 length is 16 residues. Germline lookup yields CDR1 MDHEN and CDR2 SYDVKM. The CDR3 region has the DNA TGTGCCAGCAGCGGGGTAACAGGCTCCCGCTCCTACGAGCAGTACTTC. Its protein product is CASSGVTGSRSYEQYF.